The T cell receptor beta chain under discussion was sequenced for a study of T-cell memory formation after mild COVID-19. There are 14 residues in the CDR3. J was trimmed by 2 bases and V by 4 bases; bases with no gene match: 4. The germline CDR1 and CDR2 sequences are MNHEY and SMNVEV (reference sequence). 5'RACE primed from the constant segment yielded TCR alpha and TCR beta cDNA libraries bearing sample barcodes and UMIs. TCRdb re-called the 5' RACE reads with MiXCR, one entry per CDR3 protein. The sample has more than 80,000 distinct CDR3 sequences, roughly an eighth seen once. This chain connects TRBV27 to TRBJ1-1; 7 positions agree with TRBD1. Specimen: PBMCs or a T cell subset sorted from them (not recorded which). The sequence came from an adult woman who had mild COVID-19 (a few samples of this study predate the infection). Cell type and time point are not known. The CDR3: CASSSGTVNTEAFF. In nucleotides, the CDR3 is TGTGCCAGCAGTTCCGGGACAGTCAACACTGAAGCTTTCTTT.